This T cell receptor (beta chain) was observed in a study of T cells after yellow fever vaccination. Study information: Low-cell-number fractions underwent preparation using SMART-Seq v4 Ultra Low Input.

TCRdb redid the calling of the 5' RACE reads with MiXCR, one entry per CDR3 protein. The table shows under 150,000 distinct CDR3 sequences, with over 7% occurring only once. The origin of this receptor is a man aged 25 to 40 who received the YFV17D yellow fever vaccine. The sequences come from CD4+ T cells sorted from PBMCs, collected 5 days after the yellow fever booster vaccination.

The DNA of the CDR3 is TGTGCCAGCAGCTTAGCGCGTCGCGGACGTAATTCACCCCTCCACTTT. This codes for CASSLARRGRNSPLHF. The chain links TRBV7-8 to TRBJ1-6; D gene ambiguous. Germline assignment: CDR1 SGHVS and CDR2 FQNEAQ. V was shortened by 0 bases and J by 6 bases, with 12 bases between the two germline ends. The CDR3 is 16 residues long. Together with reference TRBV7-8 and TRBJ1-6, the CDR3 gives the full variable domain: GAGVSQSPRYKVAKRGQDVALRCDPISGHVSLFWYQQALGQGPEFLTYFQNEAQLDKSGLPSDRFFAERPEGSVSTLKIQRTQQEDSAVYLCASSLARRGRNSPLHFGNGTRLTVT.